This T cell receptor beta chain was sequenced during a study of CXCR3-negative and CXCR3-positive naive CD8 T cells. Notes on the study in general: Higher TRB CDR3 hydrophobicity marked CXCR3-positive naive cells relative to CXCR3-negative naive cells.

Concerning this clonotype: Its antigen is not identified.

The CDR3 runs 12 residues. Per germline, CDR1 SGHTS and CDR2 YDEGEE. The libraries of TRB cDNA were constructed through 5' RACE using UMI labels. For each CDR3 protein, TCRdb gives one entry from its re-call of the 5' RACE reads, without DNA. Its listing shows around 88,000 distinct CDR3 sequences. The chain joins TRBV5-8 to TRBJ2-7; TCRdb's D call of TRBD1 is untestable without DNA. The specimen sequenced was naive CXCR3+ CD8+ T cells from blood. Subset of the sample: CD45RO-CCR7+CD27+CD95- naive CD8+ T cells expressing CXCR3 (TNR3+). This clonotype originated in a human donor in good health. Some clones in this sample may be carry-over from other donors' samples. CDR3 loop: CASSTTPYEQYF.